This T cell receptor (delta chain) was obtained from a study of γδ T cells in repeated Plasmodium falciparum infection. Across the whole study: Age- and gender-matched Australian children served as comparison for malaria-exposed Malian children. Malaria-naive adults were infected with P. falciparum NF54 four times over around 640 days.

Bulk repertoires came from Vgamma9/Vdelta2+ or Vdelta2-negative gammadelta T cells flow-sorted from PBMC. TCRdb called clones anew from the multiplex PCR reads with CATT. The sample lists around 57,000 delta-chain clones; roughly 1.8% were seen once. This CDR3 is built from 17 residues. Germline V gives CDR1 TSWWSYY, CDR2 QGS. This clone was detected many times. TCRdb assigns this DNA the protein of a much larger clone, which departs from its translation at residue 6; this likely reflects a read error, and the protein shown comes from translating the DNA. The chain recombines TRDV1 with TRDJ1; weak D call: TRDD3 (6 bases). The J gene comes from matching the DNA to germline here; TCRdb lacks it. What was sequenced was gamma-delta T cells from blood. This TCR was recovered from a pool of human donors (malaria-infected and uninfected, not separated). The CDR3 is CAPGEGHPVSYTDKLIF. The CDR3 bases are TGTGCTCCTGGGGAGGGGCACCCCGTCTCTTACACCGATAAACTCATCTTT.